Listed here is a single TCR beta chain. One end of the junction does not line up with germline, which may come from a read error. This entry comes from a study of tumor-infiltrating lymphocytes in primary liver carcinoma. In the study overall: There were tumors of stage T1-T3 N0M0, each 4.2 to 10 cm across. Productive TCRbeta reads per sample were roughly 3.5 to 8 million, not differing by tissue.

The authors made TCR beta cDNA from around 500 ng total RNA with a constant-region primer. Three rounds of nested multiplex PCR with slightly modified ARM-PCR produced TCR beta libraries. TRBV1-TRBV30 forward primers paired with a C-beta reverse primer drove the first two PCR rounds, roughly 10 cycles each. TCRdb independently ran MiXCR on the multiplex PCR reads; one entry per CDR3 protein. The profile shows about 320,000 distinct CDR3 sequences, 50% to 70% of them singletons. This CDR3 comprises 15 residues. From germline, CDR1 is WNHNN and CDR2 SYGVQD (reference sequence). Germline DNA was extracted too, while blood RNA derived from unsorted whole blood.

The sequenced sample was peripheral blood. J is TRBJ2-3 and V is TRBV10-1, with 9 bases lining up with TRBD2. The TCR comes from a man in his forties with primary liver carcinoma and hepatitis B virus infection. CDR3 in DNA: TGCGCCAGCAGAGCTAGCGGGGCGAACACATATACGCAGTATTTT. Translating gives CASRASGANTYTQYF.